This entry lists 18 T cell receptor beta chains sequenced from one sample in a study of blood T cell repertoires in COVID-19. Profiled with immunoSEQ multiplex PCR; TCRdb holds only in-frame clones, not every one. The data hold roughly 100,000 clones, with approximately 80% observed a single time. Sample: peripheral blood. The receptor source for this set is a human donor in a cohort sampled during active COVID-19.

The J gene is TRBJ2-7, the V gene TRBV10-3; 12 bases map to TRBD2. The CDR3 extends over 13 amino acids. The V gene end was trimmed by 11 bases and the J gene end by 4 bases; junction bases not matched to a gene: 6. The germline V gene has CDR1 ENHRY and CDR2 SYGVKD. CDR3 residues: CASKTSGSYEQYF. The CDR3 DNA sequence: TGTGCCTCCAAGACTAGCGGGAGTTACGAGCAGTACTTC.

The V gene is TRBV5-6, the J gene TRBJ1-5; D perhaps matches TRBD1 (6 bases). Trimming removed 2 bases at V and 4 bases at J, with 13 bases between. The CDR3 covers 15 residues. Germline CDR1 is SGHDT and CDR2 is YYEEEE. The CDR3 spells CASSLGQGRNQPQHF. The CDR3 nucleotides read TGTGCCAGCAGCTTAGGTCAGGGGAGAAATCAGCCCCAGCATTTT. The complete variable domain, with remaining parts taken from reference TRBV5-6 and TRBJ1-5, reads DAGVTQSPTHLIKTRGQQVTLRCSPKSGHDTVSWYQQALGQGPQFIFQYYEEEERQRGNFPDRFSGHQFPNYSSELNVNALLLGDSALYLCASSLGQGRNQPQHFGDGTRLSIL.

This chain connects TRBV18 to TRBJ2-7; 8 bases are shared with TRBD2. This CDR3 comprises 15 residues. With V trimmed by 6 bases and J by 2 bases, 9 bases remained unmatched. The V gene's germline CDR1 is KGHSH and CDR2 LQKENI. The CDR3 nucleotides are TGTGCCAGCTCTCTCCAGCGGGAGAACACCTACGAGCAGTACTTC. As protein: CASSLQRENTYEQYF.

The chain is built from TRBV10-3 and TRBJ1-1; 11 bases agree with TRBD1. Germline-derived CDR1 and CDR2 are ENHRY and SYGVKD. Trimming took 0 bases from V and 4 from J; bases not matched to a gene: 7. The CDR3 has 17 residues. The CDR3 region has the DNA TGTGCCATCAGTGAGTCAAGGACAGGGGGCGCGGGCACTGAAGCTTTCTTT. Translation: CAISESRTGGAGTEAFF.

The J gene is TRBJ2-7, the V gene TRBV3-1 (or the pseudogene TRBV3-2), with 7 bases that match TRBD2. The length of the CDR3 is 14 residues. Trimming at V came to 7 bases and at J to 6 bases, leaving 12 bases not matched to a gene. The germline CDR1 and CDR2 sequences are LGHDT and YNNKEL (reference sequence). The CDR3 loop is CASTPGGGAGEQYF. CDR3 nucleotide sequence: TGTGCCAGCACCCCTGGGGGAGGGGCCGGCGAGCAGTACTTC.

This chain links TRBV15 with TRBJ1-3, with TRBD1 matching 7 bases. The ends lost 4 bases at V and 3 bases at J; junction bases unmatched: 9. The germline CDR1 and CDR2 sequences are LNHNV and YYDKDF (reference sequence). The CDR3 loop spans 16 amino acids. This chain's CDR3 is CATSTGSTGIGNTIYF. The CDR3 DNA is TGTGCCACCAGCACTGGTTCGACAGGGATTGGAAACACCATATATTTT.

The V and J genes are TRBV12-3 or TRBV12-4 and TRBJ2-3; 7 nucleotides align to TRBD2. V was clipped by 8 bases and J by 6 bases; unmatched bases: 8. This CDR3 has 13 residues. CDR3 residues: CASGRAGDDTQYF. In DNA form, the CDR3 reads TGTGCCAGCGGGAGGGCGGGGGACGATACGCAGTATTTT.

This clone has only one observation. The chain is built from TRBV12-3 or TRBV12-4 and TRBJ2-5; 7 bases are shared with TRBD2. The CDR3 length is 12 residues. Trimming at V came to 9 bases and at J to 9 bases, leaving 10 bases not matched to a gene. In DNA form, the CDR3 reads TGTGCCAGTGCGACTAGCCGTCGCTCCCAGTACTTC. It is translated as CASATSRRSQYF.

This clone turned up a few times. The chain joins TRBV18 to TRBJ2-3; perhaps TRBD1 as D (6 bases). V was clipped by 3 bases and J by 4 bases, with 11 bases between them. CDR3 size: 14 residues. Germline CDR1 KGHSH, CDR2 LQKENI. Here the CDR3 DNA reads TGTGCCAGCTCACCGCAGGGGTCGGCAGATACGCAGTATTTT. It encodes CASSPQGSADTQYF.

V and J are TRBV11-2 and TRBJ2-7, with a tentative D call TRBD1 (5 bases). CDR3 length: 14 amino acids. Germline lookup yields CDR1 SGHAT and CDR2 FQNNGV. Deletions cut 4 bases from V and 12 bases from J, with 22 bases between. The CDR3 loop reads CASSSLGKGMRGYF. Here the CDR3 DNA reads TGTGCCAGCAGCTCCCTGGGAAAGGGGATGAGAGGGTACTTC.

The V call is TRBV18, the J call TRBJ2-7; the match to TRBD1 covers 9 bases. Germline CDR1 and CDR2: KGHSH and LQKENI. V trimming: 6 bases; J trimming: 3 bases; junction bases outside the gene matches: 6. CDR3 length: 14 residues. CDR3 sequence (DNA): TGTGCCAGCTCCCCCGGGACAGGGATCTACGAGCAGTACTTC. Protein: CASSPGTGIYEQYF.

CDR3: CASNRDSNQPQHF. The CDR3, as DNA: TGTGCCAGCAACCGAGATAGCAATCAGCCCCAGCATTTT. This chain uses TRBV2 with TRBJ1-5; no firm D call. This CDR3 has 13 residues. Germline CDR1 SNHLY, CDR2 FYNNEI. V was cut by 7 bases and J by 0 bases, with 7 bases left in between.

This chain links TRBV19 with TRBJ2-1; 8 nucleotides agree with TRBD2. The V and J ends lost 6 bases and 0 bases, in that order; junction bases with no gene match: 4. Germline CDR1 is LNHDA and CDR2 is SQIVND (reference sequence). This CDR3 comprises 15 residues. In DNA, the CDR3 is TGTGCCAGTAGCGTACTAGCGGCCTCCTACAATGAGCAGTTCTTC. It specifies CASSVLAASYNEQFF. Complete variable domain (other parts from reference TRBV19 and TRBJ2-1): DGGITQSPKYLFRKEGQNVTLSCEQNLNHDAMYWYRQDPGQGLRLIYYSQIVNDFQKGDIAEGYSVSREKKESFPLTVTSAQKNPTAFYLCASSVLAASYNEQFFGPGTRLTVL.

The chain combines TRBV15 with TRBJ1-5; 9 bases are a match to TRBD1. This CDR3 has 17 residues. Germline-derived CDR1 and CDR2 are LNHNV and YYDKDF (reference sequence). J gave up 6 bases and V 0 bases, and 9 bases lay outside the gene matches. The CDR3 protein is CATSRDKGTGYIQPQHF. The CDR3 DNA is TGTGCCACCAGCAGAGATAAAGGGACAGGGTATATTCAGCCCCAGCATTTT.

This clone showed up just a few times. V usage is TRBV27 and J usage is TRBJ2-7, with D possibly matching TRBD2 (7 bases). V was pared by 3 bases and J by 2 bases, with 17 bases between. This CDR3 is 16 amino acids long. CDR1 is MNHEY, CDR2 SMNVEV, per germline (reference sequence). The DNA for the CDR3 is TGTGCCAGCAGTTTTACAAGGGGGGGGCCCGCCTACGAGCAGTACTTC. Translated: CASSFTRGGPAYEQYF.

This clone has only a few counts. The chain has TRBV5-1 and TRBJ2-5; the D gene is possibly TRBD1 (6 bases). The CDR3 totals 15 residues. Trimming removed 9 bases at V and 0 bases at J, with 18 bases between. The germline CDR1 and CDR2 sequences are SGHRS and YFSETQ. The CDR3 nucleotides are TGCGCCACCGCCCGGTCAGGGGTGTACCAAGAGACCCAGTACTTC. This translates into CATARSGVYQETQYF.

This chain joins TRBV15 and TRBJ1-2, with TRBD1 as a possible D gene (6 bases). CDR1 is LNHNV and CDR2 is YYDKDF in the germline V gene (reference sequence). V was pared by 4 bases and J by 8 bases, with 11 bases between. CDR3 length equals 12 residues. CDR3 sequence reads: CATSTGHSGYTF. The CDR3 bases are TGTGCCACCAGCACGGGACACTCAGGCTACACCTTC.

This clone was seen a few times. This chain uses TRBV27 with TRBJ2-3, with D perhaps matching TRBD2 (7 bases). The germline V gene has CDR1 MNHEY and CDR2 SMNVEV (reference sequence). Trimming shortened V by 6 bases and J by 2 bases, and 15 bases separated the two germline ends. The CDR3 consists of 15 residues. The CDR3 protein is CASRGGRTFTDTQYF. In nucleotides, the CDR3 is TGTGCCAGCAGGGGGGGGCGGACATTCACAGATACGCAGTATTTT.